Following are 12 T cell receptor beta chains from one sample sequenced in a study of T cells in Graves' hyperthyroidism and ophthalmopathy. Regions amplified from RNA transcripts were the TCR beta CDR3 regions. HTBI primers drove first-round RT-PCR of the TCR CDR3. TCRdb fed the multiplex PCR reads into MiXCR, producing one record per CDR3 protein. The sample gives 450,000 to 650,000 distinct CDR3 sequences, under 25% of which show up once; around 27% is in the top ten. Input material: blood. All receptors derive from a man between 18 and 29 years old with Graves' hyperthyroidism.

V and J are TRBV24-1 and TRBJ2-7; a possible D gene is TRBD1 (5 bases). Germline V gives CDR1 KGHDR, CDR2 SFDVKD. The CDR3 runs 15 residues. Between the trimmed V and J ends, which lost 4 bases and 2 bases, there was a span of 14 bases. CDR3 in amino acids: CATSDPARAPYEQYF. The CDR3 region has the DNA TGTGCCACCAGTGACCCGGCCAGGGCCCCCTACGAGCAGTACTTC.

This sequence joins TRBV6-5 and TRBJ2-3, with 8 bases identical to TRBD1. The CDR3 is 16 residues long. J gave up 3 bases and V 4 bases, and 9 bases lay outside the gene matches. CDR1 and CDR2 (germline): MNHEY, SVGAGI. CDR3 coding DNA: TGTGCCAGCAGTTTTTTAGACAGGGGCGGGACAGATACGCAGTATTTT. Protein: CASSFLDRGGTDTQYF.

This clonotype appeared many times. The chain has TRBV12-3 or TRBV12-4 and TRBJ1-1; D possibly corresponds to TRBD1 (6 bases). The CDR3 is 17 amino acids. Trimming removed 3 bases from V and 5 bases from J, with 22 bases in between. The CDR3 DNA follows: TGTGCCAGCAGTTTTAAGTCGGGGGGCCGGATTGGGACTGAAGCTTTCTTT. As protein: CASSFKSGGRIGTEAFF.

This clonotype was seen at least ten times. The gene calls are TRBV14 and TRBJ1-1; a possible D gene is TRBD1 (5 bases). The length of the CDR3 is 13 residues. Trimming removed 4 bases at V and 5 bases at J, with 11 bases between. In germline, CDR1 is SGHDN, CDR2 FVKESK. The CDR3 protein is CASSPWGRTEAFF. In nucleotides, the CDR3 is TGTGCCAGCAGCCCGTGGGGGAGAACTGAAGCTTTCTTT.

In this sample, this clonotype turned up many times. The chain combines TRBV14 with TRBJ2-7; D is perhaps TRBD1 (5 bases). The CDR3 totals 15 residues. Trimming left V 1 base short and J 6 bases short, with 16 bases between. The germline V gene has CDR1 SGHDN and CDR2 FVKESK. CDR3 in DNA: TGTGCCAGCAGCCAAGCGAGAGGTGGGGCGAGCGAGCAGTACTTC. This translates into CASSQARGGASEQYF.

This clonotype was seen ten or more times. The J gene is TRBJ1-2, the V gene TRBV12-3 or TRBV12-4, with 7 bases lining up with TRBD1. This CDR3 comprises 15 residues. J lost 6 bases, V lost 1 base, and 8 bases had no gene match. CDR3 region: CASSLVQGVGHGYTF. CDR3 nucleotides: TGTGCCAGCAGTTTAGTCCAGGGGGTAGGGCATGGCTACACCTTC.

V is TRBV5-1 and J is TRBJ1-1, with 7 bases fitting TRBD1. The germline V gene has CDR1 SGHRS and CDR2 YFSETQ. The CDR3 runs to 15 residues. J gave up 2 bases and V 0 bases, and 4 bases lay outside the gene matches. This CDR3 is CASSLEGARNTEAFF. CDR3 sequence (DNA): TGCGCCAGCAGCTTGGAGGGGGCGCGAAACACTGAAGCTTTCTTT.

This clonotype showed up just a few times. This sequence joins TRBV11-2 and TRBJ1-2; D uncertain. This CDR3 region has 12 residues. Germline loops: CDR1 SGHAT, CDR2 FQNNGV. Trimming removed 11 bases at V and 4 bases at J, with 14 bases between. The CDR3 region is CAVGGPTYGYTF. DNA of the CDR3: TGTGCCGTTGGAGGGCCGACCTATGGCTACACCTTC.

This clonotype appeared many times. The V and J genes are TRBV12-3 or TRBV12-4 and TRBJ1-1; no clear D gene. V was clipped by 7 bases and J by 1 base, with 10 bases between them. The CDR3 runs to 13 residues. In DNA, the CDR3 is TGTGCCAGCACCCGGACTTGGAACACTGAAGCTTTCTTT. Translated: CASTRTWNTEAFF.

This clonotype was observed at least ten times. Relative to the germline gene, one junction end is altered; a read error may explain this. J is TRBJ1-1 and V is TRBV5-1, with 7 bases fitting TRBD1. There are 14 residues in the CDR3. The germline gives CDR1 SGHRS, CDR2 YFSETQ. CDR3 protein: CASSLEGGYTEAFF. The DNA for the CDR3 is TGCGCCAGCAGTTTGGAAGGGGGCTACACTGAAGCTTTCTTT.

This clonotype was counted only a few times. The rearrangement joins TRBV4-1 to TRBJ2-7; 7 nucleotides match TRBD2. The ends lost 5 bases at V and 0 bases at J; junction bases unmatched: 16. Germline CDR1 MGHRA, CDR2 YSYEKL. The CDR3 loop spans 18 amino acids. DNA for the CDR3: TGCGCCAGCAGCTTTAGTCCGGGACTACGGAAGAGCTCCTACGAGCAGTACTTC. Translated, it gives CASSFSPGLRKSSYEQYF.

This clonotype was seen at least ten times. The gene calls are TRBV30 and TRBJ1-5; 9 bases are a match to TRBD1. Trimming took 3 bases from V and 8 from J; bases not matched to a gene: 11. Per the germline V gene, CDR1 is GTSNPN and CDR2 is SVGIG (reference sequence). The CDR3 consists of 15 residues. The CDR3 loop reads CAWSRGQGPSEPQHF. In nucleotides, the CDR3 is TGTGCCTGGAGCCGAGGACAGGGGCCCTCGGAGCCCCAGCATTTT.